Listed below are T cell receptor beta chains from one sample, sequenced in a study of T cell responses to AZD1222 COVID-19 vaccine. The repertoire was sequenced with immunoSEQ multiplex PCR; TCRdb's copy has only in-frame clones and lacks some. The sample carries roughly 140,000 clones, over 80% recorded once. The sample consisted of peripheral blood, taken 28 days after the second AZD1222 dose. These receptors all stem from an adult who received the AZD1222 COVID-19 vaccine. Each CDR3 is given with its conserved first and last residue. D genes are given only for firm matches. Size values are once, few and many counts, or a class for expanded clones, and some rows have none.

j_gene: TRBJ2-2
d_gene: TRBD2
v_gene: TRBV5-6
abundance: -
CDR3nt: TGTGCCAGCAGCTTGTTAGTAGGGGAGGGCACCGGGGAGCTGTTTTTT
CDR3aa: CASSLLVGEGTGELFF

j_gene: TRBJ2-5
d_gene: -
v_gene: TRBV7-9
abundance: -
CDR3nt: TGTGCCAGCAAGGGGCTAGCGGAGACCCAGTACTTC
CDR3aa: CASKGLAETQYF

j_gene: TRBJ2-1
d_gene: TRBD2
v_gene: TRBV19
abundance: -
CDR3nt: TGTGCCAGTAGTCTGGAAGCGGGGTATGAGCAGTTCTTC
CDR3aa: CASSLEAGYEQFF

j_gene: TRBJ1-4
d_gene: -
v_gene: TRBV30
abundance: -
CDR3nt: TGTGCCTGGACCAAGGGACTCACTAATGAAAAACTGTTTTTT
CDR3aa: CAWTKGLTNEKLFF

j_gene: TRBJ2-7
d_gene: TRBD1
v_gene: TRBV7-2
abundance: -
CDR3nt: TGTGCCAGCAGCTCCAGACAGGGATCCTACGAGCAGTACTTC
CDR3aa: CASSSRQGSYEQYF

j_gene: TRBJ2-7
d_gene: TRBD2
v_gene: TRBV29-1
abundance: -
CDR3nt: TGCAGCGTTGGAGCGGGAACTTACGAGCAGTACTTC
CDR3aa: CSVGAGTYEQYF

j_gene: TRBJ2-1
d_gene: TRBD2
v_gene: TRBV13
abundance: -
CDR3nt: TGTGCCAGCAGCCCCCCCGGGACTAGCGGGCACAATGAGCAGTTCTTC
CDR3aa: CASSPPGTSGHNEQFF

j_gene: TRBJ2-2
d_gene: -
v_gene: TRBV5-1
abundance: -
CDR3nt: TGCGCCAGCAGCCCGTCGGCCGGGGTTGGCGGGGAGCTGTTTTTT
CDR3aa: CASSPSAGVGGELFF

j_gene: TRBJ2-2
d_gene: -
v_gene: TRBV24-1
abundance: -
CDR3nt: TGTGCCACCAGTGATTTGAGGGAGCTGTTTTTT
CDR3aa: CATSDLRELFF

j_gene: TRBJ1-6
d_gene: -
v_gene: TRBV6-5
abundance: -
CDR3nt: TGTGCCAGCGAGGGGGGCGGGCAGTCACCCCTCCACTTT
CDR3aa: CASEGGGQSPLHF

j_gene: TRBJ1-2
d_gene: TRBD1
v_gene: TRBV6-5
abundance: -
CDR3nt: TGTGCCAGCACCGCCGTGACAGGGACGAACTATGGCTACACCTTC
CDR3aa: CASTAVTGTNYGYTF

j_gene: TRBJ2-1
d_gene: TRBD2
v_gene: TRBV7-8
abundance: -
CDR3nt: TGTGCCAGCAGCCTCGTAGCGGGAGCACTGGGACGTGAGCAGTTCTTC
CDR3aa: CASSLVAGALGREQFF

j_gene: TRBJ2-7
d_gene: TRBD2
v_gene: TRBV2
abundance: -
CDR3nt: TGTGCCAGCAGTGGGGGGCGAGCGGGAGACTACAGAGAGCAGTACTTC
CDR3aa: CASSGGRAGDYREQYF

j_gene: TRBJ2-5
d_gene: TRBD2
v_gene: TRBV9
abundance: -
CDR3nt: TGTGCCAGCAGCGTAGGGACTAGCGGGAGGAGATTGGGAGAGACCCAGTACTTC
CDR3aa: CASSVGTSGRRLGETQYF

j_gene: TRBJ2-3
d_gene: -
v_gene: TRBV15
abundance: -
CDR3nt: TGTGCCACCAGCAGAGATAGGAGAACGCAGTATTTT
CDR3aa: CATSRDRRTQYF

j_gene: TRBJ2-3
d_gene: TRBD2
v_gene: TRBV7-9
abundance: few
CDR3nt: TGTGCCAGCAGCTCAGGACTAGCGGGAGGGTCTAGCACAGATACGCAGTATTTT
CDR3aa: CASSSGLAGGSSTDTQYF

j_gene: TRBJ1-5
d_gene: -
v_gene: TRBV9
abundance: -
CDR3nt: TGTGCCAGCAGCGTAGGAGGTTCGGGCTTAAATCAGCCCCAGCATTTT
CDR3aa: CASSVGGSGLNQPQHF

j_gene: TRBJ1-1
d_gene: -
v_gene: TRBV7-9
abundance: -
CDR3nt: TGTGCCAGCAGCCGGACTGACAGAACTGAAGCTTTCTTT
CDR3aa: CASSRTDRTEAFF

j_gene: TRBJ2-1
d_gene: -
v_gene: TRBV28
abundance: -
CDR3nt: TGTGCCAGCAGGTCCGGGAGCTACTACAATGAGCAGTTCTTC
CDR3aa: CASRSGSYYNEQFF

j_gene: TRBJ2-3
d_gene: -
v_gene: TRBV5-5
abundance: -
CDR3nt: TGTGCCAGCAGCTTAGAGACTACCACAGATACGCAGTATTTT
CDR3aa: CASSLETTTDTQYF

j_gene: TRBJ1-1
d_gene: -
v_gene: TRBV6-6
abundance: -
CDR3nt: TGTGCCAGCACAACCGACCGGTTCGCTGAAGCTTTCTTT
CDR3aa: CASTTDRFAEAFF

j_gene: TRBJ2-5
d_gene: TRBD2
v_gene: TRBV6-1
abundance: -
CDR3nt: TGTGCCAGCAGATTAGCGGGGGGGGAGACCCAGTACTTC
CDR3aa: CASRLAGGETQYF

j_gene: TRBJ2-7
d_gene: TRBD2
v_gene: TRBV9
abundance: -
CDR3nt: TGTGCCAGCAGCGTAGAAGCGGGAGGCGACGAGCAGTACTTC
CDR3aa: CASSVEAGGDEQYF

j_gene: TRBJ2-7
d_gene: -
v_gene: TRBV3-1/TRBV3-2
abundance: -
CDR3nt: TGTGCCAGCAGCCAAGGCTACGAGCAGTACTTC
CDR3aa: CASSQGYEQYF

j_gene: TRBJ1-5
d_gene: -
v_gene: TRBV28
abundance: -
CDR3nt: TGTGCCAGCAGCGCCGGAAATCAGCCCCAGCATTTT
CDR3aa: CASSAGNQPQHF

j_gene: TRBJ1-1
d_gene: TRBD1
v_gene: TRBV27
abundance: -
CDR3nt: TGTGCCAGCAGTGTCCGGGACAGGAGAGAAGCTTTCTTT
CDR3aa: CASSVRDRREAFF

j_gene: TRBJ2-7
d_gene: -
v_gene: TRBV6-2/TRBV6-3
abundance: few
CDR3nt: TGTGCCAGCAGTCCCTGGGTAGAGCAGTACTTC
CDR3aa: CASSPWVEQYF

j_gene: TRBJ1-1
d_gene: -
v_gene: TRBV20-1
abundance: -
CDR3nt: TGCAGTGCTAGTGATCGGGACGGAGGCACTGAAGCTTTCTTT
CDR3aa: CSASDRDGGTEAFF

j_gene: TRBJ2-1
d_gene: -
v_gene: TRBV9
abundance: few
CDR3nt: TGTGCCAGCAGCTTCCCTAGCGCTGAGCAGTTCTTC
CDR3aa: CASSFPSAEQFF

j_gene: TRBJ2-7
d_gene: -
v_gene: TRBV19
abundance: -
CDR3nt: TGTGCCAGTAGTCCCCAGGGCTTTACCCGGGGGGAGCAGTACTTC
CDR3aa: CASSPQGFTRGEQYF

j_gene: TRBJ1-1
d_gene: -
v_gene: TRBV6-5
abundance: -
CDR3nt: TGTGCCAGCAGTTACGCCCAGGATGGGCCCCCCGAAGCTTTCTTT
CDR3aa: CASSYAQDGPPEAFF

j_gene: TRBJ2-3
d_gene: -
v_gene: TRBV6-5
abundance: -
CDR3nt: TGTGCCAGCAGTTGGAGCGCGAGGAGAGATACGCAGTATTTT
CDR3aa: CASSWSARRDTQYF

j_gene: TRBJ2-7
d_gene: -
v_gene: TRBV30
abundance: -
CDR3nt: TGTGCCTGGAGTGGGGACAACTACGAGCAGTACTTC
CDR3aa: CAWSGDNYEQYF

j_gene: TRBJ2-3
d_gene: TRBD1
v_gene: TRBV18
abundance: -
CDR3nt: TGTGCCACTTTCCCCGGGACAGGGGCCACAGATACGCAGTATTTT
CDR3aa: CATFPGTGATDTQYF

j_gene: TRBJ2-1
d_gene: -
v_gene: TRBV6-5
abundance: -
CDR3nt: TGTGCCAGCGAAAAAGGTGACCATCTTCGAGAGCAGTTCTTC
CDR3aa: CASEKGDHLREQFF

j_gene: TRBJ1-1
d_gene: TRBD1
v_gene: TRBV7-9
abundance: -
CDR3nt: TGTGCCAGCAGCTCCGAGGGACAGGGTGCCAAGGAAGCTTTCTTT
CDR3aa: CASSSEGQGAKEAFF

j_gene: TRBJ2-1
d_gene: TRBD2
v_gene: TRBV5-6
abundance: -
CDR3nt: TGTGCCAGCAGCTCGACCGATCGACTAGCGGGAGGCGACAATGAGCAGTTCTTC
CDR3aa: CASSSTDRLAGGDNEQFF

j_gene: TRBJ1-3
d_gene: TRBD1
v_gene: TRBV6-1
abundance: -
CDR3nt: TGTGCCAGCAGTGAAACCGACAGGGTGGTGGGAAACACCATATATTTT
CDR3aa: CASSETDRVVGNTIYF

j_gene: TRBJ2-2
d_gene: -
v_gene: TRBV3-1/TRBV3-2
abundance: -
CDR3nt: TGTGCCAGCCGAAAAGGGCTCGTGGCCGGGGAGCTGTTTTTT
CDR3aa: CASRKGLVAGELFF

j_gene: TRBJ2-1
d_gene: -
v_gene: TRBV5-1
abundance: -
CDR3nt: TGCGCCAGCACTCCGCAACCGGGACTGCATGAGCAGTTCTTC
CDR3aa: CASTPQPGLHEQFF

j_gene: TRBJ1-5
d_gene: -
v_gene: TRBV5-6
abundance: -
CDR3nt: TGTGCCAGCAGCTTATACAGGGAACTTATCAGTCAGAATCAGCCCCAGCATTTT
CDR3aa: CASSLYRELISQNQPQHF

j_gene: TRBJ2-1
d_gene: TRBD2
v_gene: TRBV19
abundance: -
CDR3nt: TGTGCCAGTAAATCGGGGACTAGCCTCCTGGCCAATGAGCAGTTCTTC
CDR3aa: CASKSGTSLLANEQFF

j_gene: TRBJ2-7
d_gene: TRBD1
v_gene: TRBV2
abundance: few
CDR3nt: TGTGCCAGCAGTGACCCGGGACAGGGCCGCGAGCAGTACTTC
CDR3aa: CASSDPGQGREQYF

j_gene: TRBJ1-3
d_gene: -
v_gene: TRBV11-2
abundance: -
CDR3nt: TGTGCCAGCAGCTTGGTCTGGGGAAACACCATATATTTT
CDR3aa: CASSLVWGNTIYF

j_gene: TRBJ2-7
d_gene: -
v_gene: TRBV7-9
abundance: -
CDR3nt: TGTGCCAGCAGCGTCCGAGAGACCTACGAGCAGTACTTC
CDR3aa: CASSVRETYEQYF